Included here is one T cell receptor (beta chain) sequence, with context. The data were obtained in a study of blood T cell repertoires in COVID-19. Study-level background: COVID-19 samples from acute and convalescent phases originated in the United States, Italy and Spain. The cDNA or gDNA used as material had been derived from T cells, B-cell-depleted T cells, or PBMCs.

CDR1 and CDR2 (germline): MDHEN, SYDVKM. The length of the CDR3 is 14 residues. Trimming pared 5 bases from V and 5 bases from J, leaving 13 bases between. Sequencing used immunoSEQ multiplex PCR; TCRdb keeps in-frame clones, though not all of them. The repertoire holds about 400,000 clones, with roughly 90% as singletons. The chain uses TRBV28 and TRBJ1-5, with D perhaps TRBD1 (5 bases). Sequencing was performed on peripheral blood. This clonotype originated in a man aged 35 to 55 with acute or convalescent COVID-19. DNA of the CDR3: TGTGCCAGCAGTCTGGGGGGGGTCCATCAGCCCCAGCATTTT. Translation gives CASSLGGVHQPQHF.